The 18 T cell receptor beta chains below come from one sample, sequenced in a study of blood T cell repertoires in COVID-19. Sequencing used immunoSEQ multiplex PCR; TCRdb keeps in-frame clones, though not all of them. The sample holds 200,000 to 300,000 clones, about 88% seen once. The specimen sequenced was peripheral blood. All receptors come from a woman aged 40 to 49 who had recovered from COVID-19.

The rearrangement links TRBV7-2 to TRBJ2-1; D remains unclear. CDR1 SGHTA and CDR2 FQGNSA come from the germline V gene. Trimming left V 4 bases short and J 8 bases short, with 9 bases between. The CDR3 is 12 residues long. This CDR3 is CASSSTRHEQFF. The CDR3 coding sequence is TGTGCCAGCAGCTCCACCAGGCATGAGCAGTTCTTC.

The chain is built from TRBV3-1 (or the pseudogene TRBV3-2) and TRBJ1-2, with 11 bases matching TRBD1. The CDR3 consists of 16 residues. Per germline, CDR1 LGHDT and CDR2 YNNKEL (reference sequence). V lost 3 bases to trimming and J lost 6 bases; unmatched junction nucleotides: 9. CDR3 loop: CASSQPGQGGTDGYTF. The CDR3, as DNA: TGTGCCAGCAGCCAGCCGGGACAGGGGGGAACGGATGGCTACACCTTC.

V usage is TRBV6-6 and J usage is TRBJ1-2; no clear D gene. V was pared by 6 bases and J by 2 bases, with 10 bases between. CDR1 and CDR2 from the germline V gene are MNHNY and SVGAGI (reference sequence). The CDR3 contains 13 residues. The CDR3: CASSYSSNYGYTF. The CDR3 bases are TGTGCCAGCAGCTACAGCTCCAACTATGGCTACACCTTC.

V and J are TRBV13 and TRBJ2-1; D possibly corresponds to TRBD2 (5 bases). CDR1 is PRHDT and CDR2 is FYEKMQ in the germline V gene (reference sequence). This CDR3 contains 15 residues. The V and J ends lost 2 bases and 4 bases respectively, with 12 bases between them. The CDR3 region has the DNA TGTGCCAGCAGCTTAAGTCGAGGGCTATACAATGAGCAGTTCTTC. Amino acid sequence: CASSLSRGLYNEQFF.

CDR3 DNA sequence: TGTGCCAGCAGCCCCGGGGGTAGCGGGAGCGCGTACAATGAGCAGTTCTTC. Protein product: CASSPGGSGSAYNEQFF. The chain uses TRBV9 and TRBJ2-1, with TRBD2 matching 9 bases. The CDR3 loop spans 17 amino acids. The germline CDR1 and CDR2 sequences are SGDLS and YYNGEE. V shed 4 bases and J 4 bases; nucleotides not matched to a gene: 12.

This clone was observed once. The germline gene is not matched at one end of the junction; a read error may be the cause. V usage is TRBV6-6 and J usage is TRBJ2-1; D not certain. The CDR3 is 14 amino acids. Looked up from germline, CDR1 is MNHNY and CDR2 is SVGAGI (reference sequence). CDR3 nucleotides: TGTGCCAGCAGTTCTGGGTCGGAGTACACTGAGCAGTTCTTC. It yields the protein CASSSGSEYTEQFF.

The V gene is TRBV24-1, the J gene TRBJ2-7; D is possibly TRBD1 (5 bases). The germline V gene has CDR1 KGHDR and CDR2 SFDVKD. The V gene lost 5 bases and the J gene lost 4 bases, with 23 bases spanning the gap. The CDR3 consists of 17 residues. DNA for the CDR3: TGTGCCACCAGTGCCCCGGTGGGCCCAGGGTTCCATTACGAGCAGTACGTC. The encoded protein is CATSAPVGPGFHYEQYV.

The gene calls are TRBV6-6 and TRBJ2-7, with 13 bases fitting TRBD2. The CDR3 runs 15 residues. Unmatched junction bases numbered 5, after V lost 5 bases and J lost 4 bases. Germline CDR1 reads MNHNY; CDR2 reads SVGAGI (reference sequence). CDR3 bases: TGTGCCAGCAGTAAACTAGCGGGAGGGAAATACGAGCAGTACTTC. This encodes CASSKLAGGKYEQYF.

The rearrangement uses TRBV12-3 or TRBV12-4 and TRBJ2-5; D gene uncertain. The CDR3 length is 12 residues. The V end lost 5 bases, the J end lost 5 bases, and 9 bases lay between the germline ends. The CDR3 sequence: CASSPSGETQYF. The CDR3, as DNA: TGTGCCAGCAGTCCCTCCGGGGAGACCCAGTACTTC.

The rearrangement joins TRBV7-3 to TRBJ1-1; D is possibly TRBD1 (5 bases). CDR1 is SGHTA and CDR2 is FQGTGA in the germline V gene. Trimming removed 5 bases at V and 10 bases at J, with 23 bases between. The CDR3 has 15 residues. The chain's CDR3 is CASSPIPNPGVVAFF. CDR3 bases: TGTGCCAGCAGCCCTATCCCAAACCCGGGGGTTGTAGCTTTCTTT.

The CDR3 loop reads CASSPQGTVSYNEQFF. The CDR3 region has the DNA TGTGCCAGCAGTCCCCAGGGGACAGTCTCCTACAATGAGCAGTTCTTC. V is TRBV27 and J is TRBJ2-1; TRBD1 matches 7 bases. CDR1 MNHEY and CDR2 SMNVEV come from the germline V gene (reference sequence). The CDR3 loop spans 16 amino acids. J lost 0 bases, V lost 5 bases, and 7 bases had no gene match.

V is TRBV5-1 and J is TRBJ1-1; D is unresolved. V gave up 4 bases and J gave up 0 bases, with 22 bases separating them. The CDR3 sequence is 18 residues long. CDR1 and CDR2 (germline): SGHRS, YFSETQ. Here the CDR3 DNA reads TGCGCCAGCAGCCGTCGGACTCCCGGGTCCCACATGAACACTGAAGCTTTCTTT. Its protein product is CASSRRTPGSHMNTEAFF.

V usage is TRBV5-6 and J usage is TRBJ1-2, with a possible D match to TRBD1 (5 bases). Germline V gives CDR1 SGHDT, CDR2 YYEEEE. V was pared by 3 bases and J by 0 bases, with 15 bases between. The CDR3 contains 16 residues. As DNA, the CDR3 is TGTGCCAGCAGCTGGGGGGGGTGGGGAGCTAACTATGGCTACACCTTC. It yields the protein CASSWGGWGANYGYTF.

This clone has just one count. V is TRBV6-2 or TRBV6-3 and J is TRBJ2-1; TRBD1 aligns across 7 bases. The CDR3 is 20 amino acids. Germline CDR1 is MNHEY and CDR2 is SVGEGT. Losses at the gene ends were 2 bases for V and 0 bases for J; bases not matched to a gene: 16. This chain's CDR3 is CASSYPLEGAGRSSYNEQFF. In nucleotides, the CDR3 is TGTGCCAGCAGTTACCCGCTCGAGGGGGCGGGCCGCAGCTCCTACAATGAGCAGTTCTTC.

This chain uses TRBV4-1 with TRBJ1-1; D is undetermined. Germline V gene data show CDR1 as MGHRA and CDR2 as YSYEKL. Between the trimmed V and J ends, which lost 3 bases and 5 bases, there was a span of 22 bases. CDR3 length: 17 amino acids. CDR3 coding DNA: TGCGCCAGCAGCCACAGTCCCCCCACTACGACGGGGACTGAAGCTTTCTTT. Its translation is CASSHSPPTTTGTEAFF.

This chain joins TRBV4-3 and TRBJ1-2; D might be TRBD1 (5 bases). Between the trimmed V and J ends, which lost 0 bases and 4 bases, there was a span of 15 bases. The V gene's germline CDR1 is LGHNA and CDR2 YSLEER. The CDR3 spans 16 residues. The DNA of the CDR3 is TGCGCCAGCAGCCAAGACCGGGGGGGTTTTATCTATGGCTACACCTTC. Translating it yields CASSQDRGGFIYGYTF.

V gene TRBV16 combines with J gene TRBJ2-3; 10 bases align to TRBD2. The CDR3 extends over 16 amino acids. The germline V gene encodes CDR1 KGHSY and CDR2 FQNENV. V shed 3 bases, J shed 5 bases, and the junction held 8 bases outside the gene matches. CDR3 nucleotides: TGTGCCAGCAGCCAGCATCTAGCGGGAGTTCGAGATACGCAGTATTTT. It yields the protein CASSQHLAGVRDTQYF. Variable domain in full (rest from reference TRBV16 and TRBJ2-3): GEEVAQTPKHLVRGEGQKAKLYCAPIKGHSYVFWYQQVLKNEFKFLISFQNENVFDETGMPKERFSAKCLPNSPCSLEIQATKLEDSAVYFCASSQHLAGVRDTQYFGPGTRLTVL.

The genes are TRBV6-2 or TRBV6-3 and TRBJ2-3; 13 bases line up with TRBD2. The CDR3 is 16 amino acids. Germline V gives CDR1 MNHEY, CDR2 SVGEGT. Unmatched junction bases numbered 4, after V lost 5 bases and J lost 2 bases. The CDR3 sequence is CASSQLAGGVTDTQYF. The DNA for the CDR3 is TGTGCCAGCAGTCAACTAGCGGGAGGGGTCACAGATACGCAGTATTTT.